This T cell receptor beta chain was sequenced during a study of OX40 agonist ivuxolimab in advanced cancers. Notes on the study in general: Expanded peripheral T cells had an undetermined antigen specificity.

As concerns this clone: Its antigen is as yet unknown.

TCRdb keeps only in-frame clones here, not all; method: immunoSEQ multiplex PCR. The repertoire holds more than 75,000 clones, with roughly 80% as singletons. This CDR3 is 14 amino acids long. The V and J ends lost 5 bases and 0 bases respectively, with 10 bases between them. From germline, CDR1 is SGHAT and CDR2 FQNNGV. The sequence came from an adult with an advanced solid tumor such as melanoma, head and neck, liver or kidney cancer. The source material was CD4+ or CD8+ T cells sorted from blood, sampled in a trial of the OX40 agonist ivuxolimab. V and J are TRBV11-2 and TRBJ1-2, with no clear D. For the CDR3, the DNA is TGTGCCAGCAGCCTCGGCGGGGCTAACTATGGCTACACCTTC. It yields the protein CASSLGGANYGYTF.